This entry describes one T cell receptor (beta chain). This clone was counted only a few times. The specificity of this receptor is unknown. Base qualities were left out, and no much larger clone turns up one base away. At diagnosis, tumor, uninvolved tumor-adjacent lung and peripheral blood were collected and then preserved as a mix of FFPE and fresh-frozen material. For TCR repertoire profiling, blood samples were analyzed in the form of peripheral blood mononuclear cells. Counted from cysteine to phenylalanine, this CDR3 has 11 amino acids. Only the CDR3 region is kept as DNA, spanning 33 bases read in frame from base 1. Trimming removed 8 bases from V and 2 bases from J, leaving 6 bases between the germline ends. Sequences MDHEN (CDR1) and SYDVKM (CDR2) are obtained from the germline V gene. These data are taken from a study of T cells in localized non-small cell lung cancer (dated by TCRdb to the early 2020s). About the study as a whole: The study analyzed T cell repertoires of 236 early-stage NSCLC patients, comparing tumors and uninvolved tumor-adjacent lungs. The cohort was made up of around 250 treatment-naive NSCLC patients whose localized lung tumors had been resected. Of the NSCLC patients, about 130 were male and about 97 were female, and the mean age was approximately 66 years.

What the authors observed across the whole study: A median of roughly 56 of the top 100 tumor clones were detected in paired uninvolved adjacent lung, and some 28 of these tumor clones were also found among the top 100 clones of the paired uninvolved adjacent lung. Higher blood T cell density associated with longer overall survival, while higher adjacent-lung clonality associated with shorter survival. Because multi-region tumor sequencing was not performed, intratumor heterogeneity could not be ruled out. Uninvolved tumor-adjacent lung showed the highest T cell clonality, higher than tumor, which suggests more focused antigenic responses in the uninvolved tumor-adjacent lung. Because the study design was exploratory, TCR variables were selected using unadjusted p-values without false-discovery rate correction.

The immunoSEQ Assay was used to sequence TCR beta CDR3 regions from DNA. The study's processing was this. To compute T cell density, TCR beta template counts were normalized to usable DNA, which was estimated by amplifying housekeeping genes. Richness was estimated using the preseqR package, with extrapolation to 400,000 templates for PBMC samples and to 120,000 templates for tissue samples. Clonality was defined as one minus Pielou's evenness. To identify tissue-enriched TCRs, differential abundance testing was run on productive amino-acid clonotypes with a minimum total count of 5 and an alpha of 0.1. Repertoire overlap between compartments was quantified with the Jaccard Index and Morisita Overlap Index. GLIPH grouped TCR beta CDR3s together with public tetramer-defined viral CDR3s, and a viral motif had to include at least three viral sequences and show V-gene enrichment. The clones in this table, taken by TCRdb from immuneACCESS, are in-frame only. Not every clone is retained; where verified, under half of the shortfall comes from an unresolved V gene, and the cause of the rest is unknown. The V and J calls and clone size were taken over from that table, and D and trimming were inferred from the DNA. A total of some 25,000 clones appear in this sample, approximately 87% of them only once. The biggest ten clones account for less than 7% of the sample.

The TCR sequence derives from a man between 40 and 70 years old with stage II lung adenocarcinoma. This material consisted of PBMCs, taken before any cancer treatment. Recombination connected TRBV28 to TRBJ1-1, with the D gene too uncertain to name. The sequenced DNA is TGTGCCAGCGACTCAAACACTGAAGCTTTCTTT. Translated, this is CASDSNTEAFF.